This passage covers 12 T cell receptor beta chains from one sample sequenced in a study of monozygotic twins with inflammatory bowel disease. TCRdb re-called the 5' RACE reads and catalogs CDR3 proteins one per entry, DNA excluded. This specimen shows about 380,000 distinct CDR3 sequences; the ten leading clones hold just over 2.5%. What was sequenced was blood. The source is a human donor with ulcerative colitis or Crohn's disease, or a healthy co-twin of an affected twin (not recorded which).

The chain uses TRBV19 and TRBJ1-5. This CDR3 is 13 amino acids long. The germline gives CDR1 LNHDA, CDR2 SQIVND (reference sequence). CDR3 protein: CATNRDPREPQHF.

The V call is TRBV5-1, the J call TRBJ2-3; TCRdb's D gene call, TRBD2, goes unchecked for lack of DNA. This CDR3 has 18 residues. CDR1 and CDR2 (germline): SGHRS, YFSETQ. CDR3: CASSPHPLLAGVADTQYF.

CDR3 sequence reads: CASSSLDRLPEAFF. The rearrangement uses TRBV7-9 and TRBJ1-1; TCRdb's assignment of TRBD1 cannot be checked, as there is no DNA. Germline V CDR1 and CDR2: SEHNR, FQNEAQ (reference sequence). The CDR3 is 14 residues long.

This sequence joins TRBV19 and TRBJ2-2; TCRdb indicates TRBD2, and absent DNA this call remains unverified. The CDR3 sequence is 17 residues long. The germline CDR1 and CDR2 sequences are LNHDA and SQIVND (reference sequence). The chain's CDR3 is CASSRALAGGPVGELFF.

V is TRBV6-1 and J is TRBJ2-5; the TCRdb D gene call, TRBD1, has no DNA to confirm it. Germline V gene data show CDR1 as MNHNS and CDR2 as SASEGT. This CDR3 is 15 amino acids long. The CDR3 loop reads CASSPRDRMQETQYF.

The rearrangement uses TRBV30 and TRBJ1-5; the TCRdb call, TRBD1, lacks DNA for checking. The germline V gene has CDR1 GTSNPN and CDR2 SVGIG (reference sequence). There are 13 residues in the CDR3. CDR3 in amino acids: CAWSGGRDQPQHF.

This sequence joins TRBV7-6 and TRBJ2-1; with no DNA, the TCRdb D assignment of TRBD1 cannot be verified. Germline CDR1 and CDR2: SGHVS and FNYEAQ. The CDR3 is made up of 15 amino acids. The CDR3 reads CASSIGTGGGNEQFF.

The chain uses TRBV6-5 and TRBJ1-2. The CDR3 length is 17 residues. CDR1 and CDR2 (germline): MNHEY, SVGAGI. This chain's CDR3 is CASSYSNRPAFNYGYTF.

This chain connects TRBV5-1 to TRBJ2-6; the TCRdb call, TRBD1, lacks DNA for checking. Germline V gene data show CDR1 as SGHRS and CDR2 as YFSETQ. The CDR3 is 18 residues long. The CDR3 spells CASRSRDRPSSGANVLTF.

This rearrangement joins TRBV29-1 to TRBJ2-3. Germline CDR1 SQVTM, CDR2 ANQGSEA. The CDR3 sequence is 11 residues long. CDR3: CSVSQLDTQYF.

This CDR3 reads CASSSTAEAFF. This chain links TRBV7-2 with TRBJ1-1. The germline gives CDR1 SGHTA, CDR2 FQGNSA. The length of the CDR3 is 11 residues.

The chain has TRBV2 and TRBJ2-1; TCRdb's D call, TRBD2, is unchecked because there is no DNA. CDR3 size: 16 residues. The germline V gene has CDR1 SNHLY and CDR2 FYNNEI. The CDR3 here is CASSRLAGGGYNEQFF.